This TCR beta chain was observed in a study of cytomegalovirus exposure and HLA in healthy donors (dated by TCRdb to 2017 to 2019). Background for the entire study: In an earlier analysis of 450 to 750 of the donors, 276 Gb of sequence data and 100 million or so unique TCR beta sequences from some 170 million T cells were reported. An early release that covered about 640 HLA-typed donors contained approximately 300 gigabases of sequencing data and 75 million to 100 million unique TCR sequences. Among the roughly 400 genotyped donors, 75% to 90% belonged to the genetic ancestry cluster associated with self-reported Caucasian donors. The study was designed to test whether signatures of past pathogen exposure could be identified by cataloging public T cell receptors. The T cell repertoires of 666 subjects were profiled by immunosequencing and related to cytomegalovirus serostatus. Along with the roughly 700-subject first cohort, a separate validation cohort of over 90 different subjects was used. To predict cytomegalovirus infection status, the study combined high-throughput TCR immunosequencing, statistical association of individual TCRs with disease status, and machine learning. A later analysis re-examined previously published TCR beta repertoires from more than 550 donors and added high-resolution HLA genotyping to investigate patterns of TCR occurrence. The later analysis used no new phenotypic data to find candidate immune exposures, relying instead on TCR beta sequences and their occurrence across donors. To decide whether each TCR beta V gene segment behaved as functional or pseudogenic, an earlier analysis of 587 of the donors relied on high-throughput TCR beta sequencing. Alongside the repertoire data, information on donor age, sex, ethnicity and CMV serostatus was compiled. Genome-wide SNP genotypes for about 65% of the roughly 670 donors were used in a later genetic analysis, which treated that subset as a discovery cohort. All discovery cohort repertoires had been generated using a single sequencing platform. Both class I and class II loci were covered by HLA typing, at four-digit resolution. The number of donors typed differed by locus, with 629-630 for A, B, C, DRB1 and DQB1, more than 500 for DQA1, over 600 for DPA1, and some 440 for DPB1. Four or five DR-DQ haplotypes were handled as single units for association and clustering because linkage in the cohort was strong. Among 300 to 500 genotyped donors of the cohort, an average of about 240,000 unique TCR beta nucleotide sequences was sequenced per donor, of which roughly 17% were non-productive.

V lost 7 bases and J lost 5 bases, and the count of bases not matched to a germline gene is 17. Based on the germline V gene, the CDR1 and CDR2 sequences are ENHRY and SYGVKD. The CDR3 runs 17 amino acids, cysteine and phenylalanine included. Only the CDR3 part of the read is kept: 51 bases, read in frame from the first base. The cohort consisted of some 730 healthy bone marrow donors. At the time of sampling, all cohort members were nominally healthy, though unrecorded immune exposures were likely present. The donor tested CMV seropositive, placing the donor among the 289 seropositive members of the cohort. Every donor gave a peripheral blood sample, and the peripheral blood mononuclear cells from that sample were used for TCR beta sequencing. The Qiagen DNeasy Blood Extraction Kit was used to extract genomic DNA from the blood cell samples. On the study overall, not on this receptor specifically: A later analysis found that TCR association rates varied across HLA loci, with DRB1 alleles showing the most associated TCRs and HLA-C alleles the fewest. Some IMGT-functional V segments, including TRBV6-2 and TRBV6-3, could not be told apart with the 87-base-pair reads, so those segments were excluded. Linkage disequilibrium might explain the correlated functional status among segregating V segments, but an unknown experimental factor could not be ruled out. In the study, 150 to 200 TCR beta chains were listed as associated with cytomegalovirus. The cohort was sequenced for TCR beta chains only, and without alpha or paired-chain data the features that could be detected were limited. A later genetic analysis reported fewer N-insertions in productive TCRs among donors in an Asian-associated ancestry cluster than the roughly 640-donor mean. Assigning TCR associations to individual alleles was difficult when HLA alleles, especially DR and DQ, strongly co-occurred. Most CMV-associated TCR beta chains appeared to be HLA-restricted in a later analysis, and the HLA associations seemed to be driven largely by CMV exposure. Most TCR sequences were seen in very few donors, while some public TCRs were found in many individuals. Roughly uniform sequencing depth across donors was assumed in presence/absence analyses, although this assumption may not hold. Immune exposure information for the cohort was limited to CMV serostatus. A few of the identified cytomegalovirus-associated TCR beta chains were confirmed in vitro to be specific for cytomegalovirus antigens. Because counts were too low, some 17 rarely observed V segments, including chromosome 9 orphons, were left out of the earlier analysis of about 500 of the donors. A later analysis found that HLA-associated TCR beta chains were more clonally expanded and had lower generation probabilities than equally common non-associated chains. V-gene and J-gene trimming of TCR beta chains was associated with a missense DCLRE1C variant in a later genetic analysis, and the association was replicated in an independent cohort. The classifier was reported to diagnose cytomegalovirus status with high specificity and sensitivity in both the original and validation cohorts. HLA typing was unavailable for some donors at each locus, so association tests used only the typed subset. The authors suggested that the approach could potentially be extended to other disease states and immunological phenotypes. A later analysis reported that several top co-occurrence clusters appeared linked to parvovirus B19, influenza, CMV and Epstein-Barr virus. A further reported finding was that TCR beta sequences accurately predicted the HLA-A and HLA-B alleles for most subjects in the first cohort. In an earlier analysis of over 550 of the donors, most TCR beta V segments were observed in productive rearrangements about 90% or about 30% of the time, broadly matching IMGT annotations. A later analysis associated about 16,000 TCR beta sequences with specific HLA alleles at a false discovery rate of 0.05. The sequencing pipeline was judged likely to have produced a cluster of highly shared sequence variants as a technical artifact.

The method behind the library was the immunoSEQ multiplex PCR assay. For the multiplex PCR, a mixture combining 60 forward primers for TCR Vbeta segments and 13 reverse primers for TCR Jbeta segments was used. The CDR3 region of rearranged TCR beta genes was amplified from genomic DNA by a multiplex PCR assay. On the Illumina HiSeq System, the amplified TCR beta libraries were sequenced as 87-base-pair reads. In the original analysis: Across the roughly 670 repertoires, a later analysis counted 80 million or so unique TCR beta chains, approximately 10 million of which were shared by at least two donors. A nearest-neighbor algorithm error-corrected the raw reads and collapsed the reads into unique sequences, merging closely related sequences to remove PCR and sequencing errors. V, D and J gene segments were assigned by aligning CDR3 sequences to IMGT reference sequences. For a sequence to be retained, a match of at least six nucleotides was required to both a V gene segment and a J gene segment. A rearrangement was called productive if the CDR3 had no stop codons and remained in frame with V and J, and every other rearrangement was called non-productive. CDR3 was defined according to IMGT convention as the region running from the second conserved V-encoded cysteine to the conserved J-encoded phenylalanine. The earlier analysis of more than 450 of the donors excluded sequences that lacked an unambiguous match to a single V gene segment. In an earlier analysis of approximately 610 of the donors, V segments were called functional above 56.7% productive rearrangements and were called segregating when the between-donor standard deviation exceeded 5%. To diagnose cytomegalovirus status from the catalog of TCR beta chain sequences, a statistical classification framework was built. In a later analysis, TCR nucleotide sequences were compared against IMGT/GENE-DB human TR gene sequences so that V and J genes could be assigned. Using the TCRdist pipeline, a later analysis assigned CDR3 sequences along with most-parsimonious VDJ recombination scenarios. In a later analysis, each TCR beta chain was defined by its CDR3 amino acid sequence together with its V-gene family, and reads without a unique V-gene family were excluded. A later analysis removed several hundred highly shared, low-generation-probability nucleotide sequences to deal with suspected cross-contamination and a sequencing artifact. For each public chain, a later analysis derived a clonal expansion index from normalized ranks of inferred template counts within each repertoire. A later analysis computed generation probabilities with a VDJ recombination model fitted to out-of-frame rearrangements, and checked the results against IGoR. In a later analysis, TCR-TCR, TCR-HLA and TCR-CMV co-occurrence was scored with hypergeometric tests, and a repertoire-size bias correction was applied to TCR pairs. False discovery rates were estimated in a later analysis by permuting HLA or CMV assignments 20 times. In a later analysis, co-occurring TCRs were grouped using DBSCAN, with TCRdist sequence similarity added in when clustering inside HLA-allele-positive subsets. For co-occurrence clustering, repertoires with fewer than 30,000 or more than 120,000 public chains were excluded, along with 5 or 6 repertoires with anomalous nucleotide sharing. The source is immuneACCESS, and TCRdb retained only in-frame sequences with V and J called. Part of the clones is not carried over; for the studies checked, unresolved V genes explain less than half of this, and the remainder is unexplained. Clone size and V and J calls were adopted from that table, with D and trimming inferred from the DNA. The sample's records list around 34,000 clones. About 1.9% of the sample belongs to the ten largest clones.

On this clone: The specificity of this receptor is unknown.

Here the chain combines TRBV10-3 and TRBJ1-2, with 9 central nucleotides matching TRBD1. Specimen: PBMCs. This sequence originates from a woman aged 40 to 50 in good health and CMV-seropositive. The sequenced DNA is TGTGCCATCATTTGTTCACAGGGGGCTCTAGTACGGTATGGCTACACCTTC. This sequence encodes CAIICSQGALVRYGYTF.